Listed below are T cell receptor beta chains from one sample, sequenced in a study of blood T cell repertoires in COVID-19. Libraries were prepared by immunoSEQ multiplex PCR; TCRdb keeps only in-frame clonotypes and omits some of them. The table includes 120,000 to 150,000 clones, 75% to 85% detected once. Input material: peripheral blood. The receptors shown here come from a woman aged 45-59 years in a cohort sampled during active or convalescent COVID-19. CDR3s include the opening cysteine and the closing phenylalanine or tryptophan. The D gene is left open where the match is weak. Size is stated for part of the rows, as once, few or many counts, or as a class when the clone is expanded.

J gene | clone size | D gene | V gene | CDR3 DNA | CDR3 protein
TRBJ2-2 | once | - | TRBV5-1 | TGCGCCAGCAGCTTTCCCAGGGGAAACACCGGGGAGCTGTTTTTT | CASSFPRGNTGELFF
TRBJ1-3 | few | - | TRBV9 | TGTGCCAGCAGCAGATGGGGGGAAAGTGGTGGAAACACCATATATTTT | CASSRWGESGGNTIYF
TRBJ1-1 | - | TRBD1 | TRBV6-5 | TGTGCCAGCAGGGGGACAGGGGATGGGAACACTGAAGCTTTCTTT | CASRGTGDGNTEAFF
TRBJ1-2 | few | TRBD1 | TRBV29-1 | TGCAGCGTTGAAAGACAGGGTAGGGGCTACACCTTC | CSVERQGRGYTF
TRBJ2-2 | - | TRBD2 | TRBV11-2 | TGTGCCAGCAGCCTCAATCTAGCGGGGGCTGGGACCGGGGAGCTGTTTTTT | CASSLNLAGAGTGELFF
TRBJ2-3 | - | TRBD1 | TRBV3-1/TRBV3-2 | TGTGCCAGCAGCCAACGCCGGACAGGGGGTGGCACAGATACGCAGTATTTT | CASSQRRTGGGTDTQYF
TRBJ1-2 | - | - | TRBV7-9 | TGTGCCAGCAGCTTAGGCCAGGCGGGGGGCTATGGCTACACCTTC | CASSLGQAGGYGYTF
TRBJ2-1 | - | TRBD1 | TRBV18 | TGTGCCAGCTCAAGGCAGGGGGCCTACAATGAGCAGTTCTTC | CASSRQGAYNEQFF
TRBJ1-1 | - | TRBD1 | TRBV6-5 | TGTGCCAGAACAGGGGGAGGGTGGGCTTTCTTT | CARTGGGWAFF
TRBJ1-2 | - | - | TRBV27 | TGTGCCAGCAGTTTATTAGGCGGGTATGGCTACACCTTC | CASSLLGGYGYTF
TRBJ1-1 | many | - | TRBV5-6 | TGTGCCAGCAGCTTGGACAGACACACTGAAGCTTTCTTT | CASSLDRHTEAFF
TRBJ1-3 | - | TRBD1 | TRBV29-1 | TGCAGCGTCGGGACAGGGGGCGGCCACACCATATATTTT | CSVGTGGGHTIYF
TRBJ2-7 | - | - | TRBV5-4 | TGTGCCAGCAGCCGCGGAGTGGGGGGTCTATACGAGCAGTACTTC | CASSRGVGGLYEQYF
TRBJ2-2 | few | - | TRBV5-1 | TGCGCCAGCAGTAGCTACGCCGGGGAGCTGTTTTTT | CASSSYAGELFF
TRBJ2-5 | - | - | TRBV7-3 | TGTGCCAGCAGCCCGACAGTCCGGGAGACCCAGTACTTC | CASSPTVRETQYF
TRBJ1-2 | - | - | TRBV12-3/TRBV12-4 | TGTGCCAGCAGGATCCAGGGAAACTATGGCTACACCTTC | CASRIQGNYGYTF
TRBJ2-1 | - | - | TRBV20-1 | TGCAGTGCTAGTCTGGGCGGGGTCAATGAGCAGTTCTTC | CSASLGGVNEQFF
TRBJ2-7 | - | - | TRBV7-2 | TGTGCCAGCAGCTTACACTACGAGCAGTACTTC | CASSLHYEQYF
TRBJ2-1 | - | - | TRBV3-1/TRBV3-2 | TGTGCCAGCAGCGCCCTAGGGAGCTACAATGAGCAGTTCTTC | CASSALGSYNEQFF
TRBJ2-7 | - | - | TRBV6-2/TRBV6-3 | TGTGCCAGCAGCCCTCTTGACGAGCAGTACTTC | CASSPLDEQYF
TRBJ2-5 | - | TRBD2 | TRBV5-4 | TGTGCCAGCAGCAGGGACCCGGGAGGAGTGGAGACCCAGTACTTC | CASSRDPGGVETQYF
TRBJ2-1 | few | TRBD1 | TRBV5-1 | TGCGCCAGCAGCAAATCGGGACAGGGGGTCGGTGAGCAGTTCTTC | CASSKSGQGVGEQFF
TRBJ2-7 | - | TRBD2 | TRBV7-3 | TGTGCCAGCAGCCCCGGGACTAACGCCTACGAGCAGTACTTC | CASSPGTNAYEQYF
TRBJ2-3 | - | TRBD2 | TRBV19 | TGTGCCAGTAGTAAGTGGACTAGCGGGAACACAGATACGCAGTATTTT | CASSKWTSGNTDTQYF
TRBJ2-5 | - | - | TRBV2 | TGTGCCAGCAGTCGAGACTATAACCAAGAGACCCAGTACTTC | CASSRDYNQETQYF
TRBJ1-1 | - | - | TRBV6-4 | TGTGCCAGCAGTGACTGGAGGACGGCCAAGGTGCGGAACACTGAAGCTTTCTTT | CASSDWRTAKVRNTEAFF
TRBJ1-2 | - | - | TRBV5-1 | TGCGCCAGCAGCTTACCAGGGGCGCCTAGGGATGGCTACACCTTC | CASSLPGAPRDGYTF
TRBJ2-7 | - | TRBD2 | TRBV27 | TGTGCCAGCACCATAAGGACTAGCGGGGGTTACGAGCAGTACTTC | CASTIRTSGGYEQYF
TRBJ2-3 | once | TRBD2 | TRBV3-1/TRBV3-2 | TGTGCCAGCAGCGCACTAGCGGGGATCACAGATACGCAGTATTTT | CASSALAGITDTQYF
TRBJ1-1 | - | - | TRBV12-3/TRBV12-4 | TGTGCCAGCAGTTTGGACAGAGGCACTGAAGCTTTCTTT | CASSLDRGTEAFF
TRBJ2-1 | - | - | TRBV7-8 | TGTGCCAGCAGCTTAATTAACCCAGGGGCCAAGGGAGAGCAGTTCTTC | CASSLINPGAKGEQFF
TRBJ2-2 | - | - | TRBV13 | TGTGCCAGCAGCCTGGGACAATCGAACACCGGGGAGCTGTTTTTT | CASSLGQSNTGELFF
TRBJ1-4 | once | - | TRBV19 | TGTGCCAGTAGATCGGTGGGCCGGGGGGCTAATGAAAAACTGTTTTTT | CASRSVGRGANEKLFF
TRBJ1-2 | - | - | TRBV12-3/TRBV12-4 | TGTGCCAGCACCGGACAGATCTCCTATGGCTACACCTTC | CASTGQISYGYTF
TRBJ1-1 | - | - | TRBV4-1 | TGCGCCAGCAGCCTAAAGGACATGAACACTGAAGCTTTCTTT | CASSLKDMNTEAFF
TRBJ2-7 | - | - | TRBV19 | TGTGCCAGTAGTATAGCCCACTCTAGCCCCTCCTACGAGCAGTACTTC | CASSIAHSSPSYEQYF
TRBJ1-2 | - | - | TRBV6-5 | TGTGCCAGCACGTCTACTTACGGTGGCTACACCTTC | CASTSTYGGYTF
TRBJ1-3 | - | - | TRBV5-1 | TGCGCCAGCAGCTTGTATTTCACAGCCCAGACCTTCTCTGGAAACACCATATATTTT | CASSLYFTAQTFSGNTIYF
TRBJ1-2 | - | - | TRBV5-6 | TGTGCCAGCAGCTTGGACAGCTCCTATGGCTACACCTTC | CASSLDSSYGYTF
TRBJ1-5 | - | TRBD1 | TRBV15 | TGTGCCACCAGCGGAACCGACAGGGGTTGGCAGCCCCAGCATTTT | CATSGTDRGWQPQHF
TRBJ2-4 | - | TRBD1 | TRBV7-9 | TGTGCCAGCAGCTCCGGACAGGGTTCAGCCGTACTAGCCAAAAACATTCAGTACTTC | CASSSGQGSAVLAKNIQYF
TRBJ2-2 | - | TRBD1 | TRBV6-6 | TGTGCCAGCAGTTCCAACAGCAGGGGGCTACCCGGGGAGCTGTTTTTT | CASSSNSRGLPGELFF
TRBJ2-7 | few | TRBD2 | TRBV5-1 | TGCGCCAGCAGCGTCGGGACTAACTCCTACGAGCAGTACTTC | CASSVGTNSYEQYF
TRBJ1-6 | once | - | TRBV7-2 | TGTGCCAGCAGCTTGGCAGGCCCCGAGAATTCACCCCTCCACTTT | CASSLAGPENSPLHF
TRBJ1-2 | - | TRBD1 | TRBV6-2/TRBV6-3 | TGTGCCAGCAGTAACTACAGGGGAACTGGCTACACCTTC | CASSNYRGTGYTF
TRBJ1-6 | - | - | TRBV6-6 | TGTGCCAGCAGTCATACCGCCTCAGGGGAGGGAAACTCACCCCTCCACTTT | CASSHTASGEGNSPLHF